This T cell receptor beta chain was sequenced during a study of T cell repertoires in cytomegalovirus infection. In the study overall: Recently identified HLA-C-restricted and well-studied HLA-B-restricted CMV epitopes were used.

This clonotype was counted only a few times. Its antigen is still unknown. TCRdb processed the reads anew with MiXCR; each CDR3 protein has one entry. The data show roughly 500,000 distinct CDR3 sequences, around a third seen once. The CDR3 extends over 16 amino acids. Germline assignment: CDR1 SGHNT and CDR2 YYREEE (reference sequence). V lost 2 bases and J 5 bases, leaving 18 bases between the germline ends. The specimen was cultured PBMCs, collected from culture after CMV antigen stimulation. This receptor was identified in a human donor in good health (CMV status not recorded). Some clones in this sample may be carry-over from other donors' samples. The chain joins TRBV5-4 to TRBJ2-3, with D tentatively TRBD2 (6 bases). CDR3 nucleotide sequence: TGTGCCAGCAGCTTAAGGGCCAGACCGGGGGAAGATACGCAGTATTTT. Protein product: CASSLRARPGEDTQYF.